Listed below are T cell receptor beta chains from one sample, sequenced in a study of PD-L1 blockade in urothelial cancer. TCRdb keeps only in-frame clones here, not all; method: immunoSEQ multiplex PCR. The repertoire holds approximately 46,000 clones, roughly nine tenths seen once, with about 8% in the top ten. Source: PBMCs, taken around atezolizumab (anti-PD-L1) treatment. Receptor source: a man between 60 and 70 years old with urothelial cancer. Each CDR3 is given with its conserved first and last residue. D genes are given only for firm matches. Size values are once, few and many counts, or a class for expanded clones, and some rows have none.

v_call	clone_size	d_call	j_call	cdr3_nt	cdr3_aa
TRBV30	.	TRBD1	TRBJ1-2	TGTGCCTGGAGTGGGACAGGGACGGGGTATGGCTACACCTTC	CAWSGTGTGYGYTF
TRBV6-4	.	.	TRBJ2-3	TGTGCCAGCAGTGAGCGGGGCCCCACAGATACGCAGTATTTT	CASSERGPTDTQYF
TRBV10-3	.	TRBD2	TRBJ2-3	TGTGCCATAACCCCGGGACTAGCAGGTCGTACGAATACGCAGTATTTT	CAITPGLAGRTNTQYF
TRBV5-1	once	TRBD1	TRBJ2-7	TGCGCCAGCAGCTTGGGACAGGGTGCCTACGAGCAGTACTTC	CASSLGQGAYEQYF
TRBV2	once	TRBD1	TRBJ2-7	TGTGCCAGCAGGGAGATTGGTGGGACAGCGTCCTACGAGCAGTACTTC	CASREIGGTASYEQYF
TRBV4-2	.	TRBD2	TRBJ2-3	TGTGCCAGCAGCCAGGCACAGCGGGGGGGCCCGACAGATACGCAGTATTTT	CASSQAQRGGPTDTQYF
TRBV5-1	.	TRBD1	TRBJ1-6	TGCGCCAGCAGCGGGACAGGGGGCAATTTCTATAATTCACCCCTCCACTTT	CASSGTGGNFYNSPLHF
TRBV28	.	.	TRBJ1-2	TGTGCCAGCAGTTCTTCAGCGGTTGGGCGGTATGGCTACACCTTC	CASSSSAVGRYGYTF
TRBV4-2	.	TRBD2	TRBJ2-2	TGTGCCAGCAGCCAAGGAAGTAGCGGGGGGAACACCGGGGAGCTGTTTTTT	CASSQGSSGGNTGELFF
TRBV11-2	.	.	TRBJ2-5	TGTGCCAGCAGCTTAGCGAGGGCGGGGGCCCAAGAGACCCAGTACTTC	CASSLARAGAQETQYF
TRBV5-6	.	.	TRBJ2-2	TGTGCCAGCAGCTTGGGAGGTTTCGGTGACACCGGGGAGCTGTTTTTT	CASSLGGFGDTGELFF
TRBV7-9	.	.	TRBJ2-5	TGTGCCAGCAGCTTAGTCCCCAGGGGGGAAGAGACCCAGTACTTC	CASSLVPRGEETQYF
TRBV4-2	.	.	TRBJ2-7	TGTGCCAGCAGCCCCGAGGGACTTTCCTCCTACGAGCAGTACTTC	CASSPEGLSSYEQYF
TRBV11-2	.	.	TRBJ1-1	TGTGCCAGCAGCCCTGAACGCGGGAACACTGAAGCTTTCTTT	CASSPERGNTEAFF
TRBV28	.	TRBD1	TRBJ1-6	TGTGCCAGCAGCTCTCCGGGACAGGGGCGTATTGGTAATTCACCCCTCCACTTT	CASSSPGQGRIGNSPLHF
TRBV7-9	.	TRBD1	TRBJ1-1	TGTGCCAGCAGCTTCGGGACAGGGGGCGCGGGTTTCTTT	CASSFGTGGAGFF
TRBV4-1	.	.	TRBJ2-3	TGCGCCAGCAGCCAAGATTTCTTCCGGGGTTCAGATACGCAGTATTTT	CASSQDFFRGSDTQYF
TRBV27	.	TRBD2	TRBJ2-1	TGTGCCAGCAGTTTACTCGGACTAGCGGAGTACAATGAGCAGTTCTTC	CASSLLGLAEYNEQFF
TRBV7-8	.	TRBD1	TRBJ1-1	TGTGCCAGCAGCATGGGACAGGGACACACTGAAGCTTTCTTT	CASSMGQGHTEAFF
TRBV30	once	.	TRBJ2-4	TGTGCCTGGAGTCCGCGGGTGGGCATTCAGTACTTC	CAWSPRVGIQYF
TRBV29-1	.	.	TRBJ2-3	TGCAGCGTTGAAGACTTGACTAGATGGCTGTATTTT	CSVEDLTRWLYF
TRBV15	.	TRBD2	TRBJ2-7	TGTGCCACCAGCGCGGGGGGGTCCTACGAGCAGTACTTC	CATSAGGSYEQYF
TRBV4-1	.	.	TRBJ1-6	TGCGCCAGCAGCCAAGATGCGGCGGGCAGAAATTCACCCCTCCACTTT	CASSQDAAGRNSPLHF
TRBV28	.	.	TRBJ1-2	TGTGCCAGCAGTCCCCTCGGCAGGGGTGTCGGTGGCTACACCTTC	CASSPLGRGVGGYTF
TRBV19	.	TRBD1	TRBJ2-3	TGTGCCAGTAGTACCCTCGGGGACAGGAGCACAGATACGCAGTATTTT	CASSTLGDRSTDTQYF
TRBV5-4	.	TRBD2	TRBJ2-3	TGTGCCAGCAGCGTGCCTAGCGGGGGCCTTAATACGCAGTATTTT	CASSVPSGGLNTQYF
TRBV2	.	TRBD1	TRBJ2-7	TGTGCCAGCAGTGAAGCGCTTCTCGTGGGACAGGCCTACGAGCAGTACTTC	CASSEALLVGQAYEQYF
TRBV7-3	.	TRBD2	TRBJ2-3	TGTGCCAGCAGCTCCGGACTAGCCACAGATACGCAGTATTTT	CASSSGLATDTQYF
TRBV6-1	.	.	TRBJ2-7	TGTGCCAGCAGTGAACTGGTAGGGGGCTCCTACGAGCAGTACTTC	CASSELVGGSYEQYF
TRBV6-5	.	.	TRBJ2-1	TGTGCCAGCAATTCTAGATTTCACGTCGAGCAGTTCTTC	CASNSRFHVEQFF
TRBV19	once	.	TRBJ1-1	TGTGCCAGTAGCCTATCCCCAGGCGCAATGAACACTGAAGCTTTCTTT	CASSLSPGAMNTEAFF
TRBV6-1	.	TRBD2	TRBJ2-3	TGTGCCAGCAGTGGATTAGCGGGGGTACCGGATACGCAGTATTTT	CASSGLAGVPDTQYF
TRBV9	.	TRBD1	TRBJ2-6	TGTGCCAGCAGCGTAGAAGGACAGGGGCAGTCTGGGGCCAACGTCCTGACTTTC	CASSVEGQGQSGANVLTF
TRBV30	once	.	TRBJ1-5	TGTGCCTGGAGTGAAGGGGCAGCCTCCTGGGCCCAGCATTTT	CAWSEGAASWAQHF
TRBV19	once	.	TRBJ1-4	TGTGCCAGTAGTGTCAGACAACTTAATGAAAAACTGTTTTTT	CASSVRQLNEKLFF
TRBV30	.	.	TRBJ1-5	TGTGCCTGTATCACCGGGACTTCGGGCAATCAGCCCCAGCATTTT	CACITGTSGNQPQHF
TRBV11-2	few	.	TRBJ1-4	TGTGCCAGCAGCCACTCGACAGGAATCAATGAAAAACTGTTTTTT	CASSHSTGINEKLFF
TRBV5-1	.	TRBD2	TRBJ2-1	TGCGCCAGCAGCAAAAGTTGGACTAGCGGGGGTAACTACGGAATCAATGAGCAGTTCTTC	CASSKSWTSGGNYGINEQFF
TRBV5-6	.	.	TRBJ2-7	TGTGCCAGCAGCGCAGGGGTCTGGTACGAGCAGTACTTC	CASSAGVWYEQYF
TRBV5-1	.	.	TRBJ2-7	TGCGCCAGCAGCTCCGCCCGGGCGGGAACCTACGAGCAGTACTTC	CASSSARAGTYEQYF
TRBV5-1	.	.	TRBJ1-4	TGCGCCAGCAGCTTGGGGGTCCTGGAGGGTGAAAAACTGTTTTTT	CASSLGVLEGEKLFF
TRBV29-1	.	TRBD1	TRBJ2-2	TGCAGCGCTCAGGGGGCGCTTCTGGCCGGGGAGCTGTTTTTT	CSAQGALLAGELFF
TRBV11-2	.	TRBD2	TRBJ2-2	TGTGCCAGCAGCGCTAGCGGGGGTGGCGGGGAGCTGTTTTTT	CASSASGGGGELFF
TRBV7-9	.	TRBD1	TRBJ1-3	TGTGCCAGCAGCTTCCCGGGACAGGGAATAGGTTACACCATATATTTT	CASSFPGQGIGYTIYF
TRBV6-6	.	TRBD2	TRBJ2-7	TGTGCCAGCAGTTGGTCTAGCGGGGGTTCCTACGAGCAGTACTTC	CASSWSSGGSYEQYF
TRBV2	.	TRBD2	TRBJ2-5	TGTGCCAGCCTTACCGGGGTAGCGGGGCAAGAGACCCAGTACTTC	CASLTGVAGQETQYF
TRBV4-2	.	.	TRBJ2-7	TGTGCCAGCAGCCAAGGGGAGGTAGGCTACGAGCAGTACTTC	CASSQGEVGYEQYF
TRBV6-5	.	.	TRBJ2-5	TGTGCCAGCAGGGACAGAAAAGAGACCCAGTACTTC	CASRDRKETQYF
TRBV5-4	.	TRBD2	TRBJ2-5	TGTGCCAGCAGCTTGGGAGGACTAGCGGGGAACCGCCAAGAGACCCAGTACTTC	CASSLGGLAGNRQETQYF
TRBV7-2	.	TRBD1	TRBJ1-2	TGTGCCAGCAGCCCAGACAGGGGCTATAACTATGGCTACACCTTC	CASSPDRGYNYGYTF
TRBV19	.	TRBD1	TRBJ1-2	TGTGCCAGTAGTCCGGGGACAGCTACTATCTATGGCTACACCTTC	CASSPGTATIYGYTF
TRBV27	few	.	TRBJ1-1	TGTGCCAGCAGTTTATTTGGGGGCTGGAACACTGAAGCTTTCTTT	CASSLFGGWNTEAFF
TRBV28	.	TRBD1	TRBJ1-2	TGTGCCAGCAGCACTTCAGGGGGCTTCAACTATGGCTACACCTTC	CASSTSGGFNYGYTF
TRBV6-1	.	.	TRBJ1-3	TGTGCCAGCAGTGAGGGCCAAACTTCTGGAAACACCATATATTTT	CASSEGQTSGNTIYF
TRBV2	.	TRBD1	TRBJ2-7	TGTGCCAGCAGAACCGACAGGGTCTCCTACGAGCAGTACTTC	CASRTDRVSYEQYF
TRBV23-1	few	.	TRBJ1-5	TGCGCCAGCAGTCCCATCCCTGGGGCCACGTGTCAGCCCCAGCATTTT	CASSPIPGATCQPQHF
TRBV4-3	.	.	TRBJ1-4	TGCGCCAGCAGCCAAGAGGTAGTAAATGAAAAACTGTTTTTT	CASSQEVVNEKLFF
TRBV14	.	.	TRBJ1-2	TGTGCCAGCAGCCAAGAAGGGGGGGCCGCCCGTAGTGGCTACACCTTC	CASSQEGGAARSGYTF
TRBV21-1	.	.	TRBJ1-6	TGTGCCAGCAGCAAATACGGGACAGTGAGCTCCTATAATTCACCCCTCCACTTT	CASSKYGTVSSYNSPLHF
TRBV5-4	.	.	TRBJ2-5	TGTGCCAGCAGATTAGCGGATGAAGAGACCCAGTACTTC	CASRLADEETQYF